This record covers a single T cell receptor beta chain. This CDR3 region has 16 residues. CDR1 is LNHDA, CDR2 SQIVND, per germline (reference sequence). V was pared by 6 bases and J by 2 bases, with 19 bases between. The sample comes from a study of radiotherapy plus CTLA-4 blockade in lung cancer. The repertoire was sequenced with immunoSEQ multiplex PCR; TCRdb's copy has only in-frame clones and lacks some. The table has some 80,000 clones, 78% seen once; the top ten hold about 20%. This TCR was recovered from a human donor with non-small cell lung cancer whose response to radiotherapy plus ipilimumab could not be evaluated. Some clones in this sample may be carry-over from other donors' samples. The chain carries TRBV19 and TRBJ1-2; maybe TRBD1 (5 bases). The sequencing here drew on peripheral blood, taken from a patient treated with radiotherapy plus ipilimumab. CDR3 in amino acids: CASSLGPDSSNYGYTF. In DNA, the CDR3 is TGTGCCAGTAGCTTGGGCCCCGACAGTTCGAACTATGGCTACACCTTC. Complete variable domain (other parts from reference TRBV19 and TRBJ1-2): DGGITQSPKYLFRKEGQNVTLSCEQNLNHDAMYWYRQDPGQGLRLIYYSQIVNDFQKGDIAEGYSVSREKKESFPLTVTSAQKNPTAFYLCASSLGPDSSNYGYTFGSGTRLTVV.